This T cell receptor (beta chain) was sequenced for a study of cytomegalovirus exposure and HLA in healthy donors. A remark on this clone: The germline gene is not matched at one end of the junction; a read error may be the cause.

PCR was performed using 60 Vbeta and 13 Jbeta primers. The assay was immunoSEQ multiplex PCR, and TCRdb's table has in-frame clones only and misses some. Recorded here are some 110,000 clones; the top ten clones represent 3.5% to 4.5%. Germline V gene data show CDR1 as SGHTA and CDR2 as FQGNSA. The CDR3 loop spans 13 amino acids. Sequencing used PBMCs. This rearrangement joins TRBV7-2 to TRBJ1-5; no clear D gene. The receptor comes from a man under 40 in good health and CMV-seronegative. This chain's CDR3 is CAGSPLENLPQHF. The CDR3, as DNA: TGTGCCGGCAGCCCGCTTGAAAACCTACCCCAGCATTTT.